Listed below are T cell receptor beta chains from one sample, sequenced in a study of OX40 agonist ivuxolimab in advanced cancers. TCRdb keeps only in-frame clones here, not all; method: immunoSEQ multiplex PCR. This table holds tens of thousands of clones, about nine tenths found once. Sequencing was performed on CD4+ or CD8+ T cells sorted from blood, taken in a trial of the OX40 agonist ivuxolimab. The receptor source for this set is an adult with an advanced solid tumor such as melanoma, head and neck, liver or kidney cancer. CDR3s leave out the opening cysteine and the closing phenylalanine or tryptophan.

v_call	j_call	cdr3_aa
TRBV4-3	TRBJ2-7	ASSQGLAGEQY
TRBV7-9	TRBJ2-2	ASSIQGAGELF
TRBV5-4	TRBJ1-2	ASSTGPPRGYGYT
TRBV7-6	TRBJ2-2	ASSLVGDTGELF
TRBV4-2	TRBJ2-1	ASSQQRGGLAF
TRBV30	TRBJ2-6	AWERAGANVLT
TRBV11-2	TRBJ2-7	ASSLGTYEQY
TRBV9	TRBJ1-5	ASSQGQYYQPQH
TRBV5-6	TRBJ1-2	ASSFGEGTYGYT
TRBV6-5	TRBJ2-3	ASSPNLRKGTQY
TRBV30	TRBJ2-3	AWSARLVGPDTQY
TRBV28	TRBJ1-4	ASSSGTGVNEKLF
TRBV18	TRBJ1-1	ASSAQGGLDTEAF
TRBV5-1	TRBJ2-1	ASSLVGGTSYNEQF
TRBV25-1	TRBJ2-4	ASRGLAGIQY
TRBV7-2	TRBJ2-3	ATAGGPSTDTQY
TRBV28	TRBJ2-1	ASTSTRSNEQF
TRBV6-8	TRBJ2-7	ASSSTYEQY
TRBV7-3	TRBJ2-3	ASSSGLVTDTQY
TRBV5-4	TRBJ2-1	ASSAQGDEQF
TRBV27	TRBJ2-7	ASSSLLRGLYEQY
TRBV6-1	TRBJ2-2	ASSVPRQGGTGELF
TRBV7-9	TRBJ2-6	ASSQRMGTGVSGANVLT
TRBV9	TRBJ1-3	ASSTQDSLSTIY
TRBV5-4	TRBJ1-2	ASSLVGTGGGGYT
TRBV20-1	TRBJ2-5	SAPELGTQY
TRBV7-9	TRBJ2-7	ASSPGFKQY